This note documents a single T cell receptor (beta chain) sequence. This clone was seen a few times. The target of this receptor is not known. Nothing much larger sits one base from this clone, and base qualities are not available. The data belong to a study of neoadjuvant nivolumab and ipilimumab in lung cancer (dated by TCRdb to 2018 to 2021). Broadly, across the study: In the NEOSTAR trial, nivolumab was administered intravenously at 3 mg/kg on days 1, 15 and 29, and the combination arm also received ipilimumab 1 mg/kg on day 1 only. For each study arm, the primary endpoint of the trial was the rate of major pathologic response (MPR) in the intention-to-treat population. Of the 45 or so patients with operable NSCLC treated in the trial, about 23 were randomized to nivolumab monotherapy and 21 to nivolumab plus ipilimumab. TCR repertoires in pretherapy (baseline) peripheral blood were compared with TCR repertoires in tumors resected at surgery after neoadjuvant immune checkpoint blockade. Matched pretherapy and resected tumor pairs were analyzed for seven patients, of whom four received nivolumab and three received nivolumab plus ipilimumab.

From the germline V gene, CDR1 is SQVTM and CDR2 is ANQGSEA. Its CDR3 holds 12 amino acids, cysteine through phenylalanine. This entry keeps only the CDR3 DNA: 36 bases, framed from base 1. V is clipped by 2 bases and J by 6 bases, and the sequence between their germline boundaries is 7 bases long. Receptor amplification or capture employed the immunoSEQ multiplex PCR assay. Regarding the original processing steps: Richness and clonality were used to summarize the repertoires, and clones that significantly expanded or contracted between pre- and post-therapy samples were identified. TCRdb stores this immuneACCESS table with in-frame sequences only. Part of the clones is absent; in the studies checked, under half of the shortfall reflects unresolved V genes, and no reason is known for the rest. The V and J calls and the clone size are those of that table, but D and trimming were determined from the DNA. For this sample the table gives a few thousand clones, of which 60% to 85% were detected only once. Together, the top ten hold 2.5% to 3.5% of the sample.

Reading the label with the study, this specimen's time point is: at surgical resection after neoadjuvant nivolumab +/- ipilimumab. The samples were taken from NEOSTAR, a phase 2 randomized trial in operable NSCLC that tested neoadjuvant nivolumab or nivolumab plus ipilimumab, followed by surgery. At resection, uninvolved lung adjacent to the tumor was collected to act as a matched non-tumor comparison for the TCR repertoires of resected tumors. General conclusions and limits of the study: Pretherapy blood TCR richness correlated positively with richness in tumors resected after neoadjuvant therapy (Spearman R ~ 0.79). TCR sequencing was performed in a small number of samples. No significant correlation was found between TCR clonality and pathologic tumor regression, and only one major-pathologic-response sample was available for the clonality analysis. From pretherapy to surgery, tumor T-cell richness and clonality went up in three of three dual-therapy tumors, versus only two of four nivolumab-treated tumors. Resected tumors had greater TCR richness and clonality than tumor-adjacent uninvolved lung, and increases were observed in more dual-therapy-treated tumors.

Sequences were derived from normal lung tissue adjacent to the tumor, sampled after neoadjuvant nivolumab, alone or with ipilimumab, at or shortly before surgery. The chain couples TRBV29-1 to TRBJ2-2, with TRBD1 as a weak D call on 5 bases. The TCR was taken from an adult with non-small cell lung cancer. Some clones in this sample may be carry-over from other donors' samples. The CDR3 protein sequence reads: CSVEKGAGELFF. In nucleotides, the sequence is TGCAGCGTTGAAAAAGGGGCCGGGGAGCTGTTTTTT.